This T cell receptor (beta chain) comes out of a study of cytomegalovirus exposure and HLA in healthy donors. Study outcomes and limitations: Later analysis associated a missense DCLRE1C variant with TCR beta V- and J-gene trimming. Owing to their indistinguishability, certain V segments, notably TRBV6-2 and TRBV6-3, were excluded.

Concerning this clone: Its target is not known. An end of the junction differs from the germline gene, which may be a read error.

CDR3 length equals 16 residues. Germline V gives CDR1 SNHLY, CDR2 FYNNEI. The PCR employed 60 Vbeta primers together with 13 Jbeta primers. Data came from immunoSEQ multiplex PCR; TCRdb stores just in-frame clones and leaves some out. The sample has about 200,000 clones; approximately 85% are singletons. Sequencing was done on a sample of PBMCs. This sequence was found in a woman aged 50 to 65 in good health and CMV-seropositive. V and J are TRBV2 and TRBJ2-6, with D possibly matching TRBD1 (6 bases). CDR3 sequence (DNA): TGTGCCAGCAGCGACAGTCTGGGGGCTGGGGCCAACGGCCTGACTTTC. Translation gives CASSDSLGAGANGLTF.